Each of the 11 T cell receptor beta chains below was sequenced from the same sample in a study of blood T cell repertoires in COVID-19. Only in-frame clones appear in the TCRdb table, and some are missing; sequencing was by immunoSEQ multiplex PCR. The table has about 90,000 clones, around 72% seen once. The sequencing input was peripheral blood. These receptor sequences come from a woman of 80 years or more with acute or convalescent COVID-19.

V is TRBV5-6 and J is TRBJ1-1; 7 nucleotides match TRBD1. The CDR3 is 15 amino acids. Germline loops: CDR1 SGHDT, CDR2 YYEEEE. The trim removed 4 bases at V and 4 bases at J, leaving 10 bases unmatched. In nucleotides, the CDR3 is TGTGCCAGCAGCAAATACAGGGGCGAGGGCACTGAAGCTTTCTTT. This encodes CASSKYRGEGTEAFF.

The V gene is TRBV3-1 (or the pseudogene TRBV3-2), the J gene TRBJ2-3; TRBD2 matches at 14 bases. J lost 6 bases, V lost 1 base, and 9 bases had no gene match. The germline CDR1 and CDR2 sequences are LGHDT and YNNKEL (reference sequence). This CDR3 comprises 18 residues. DNA of the CDR3: TGTGCCAGCAGCCAAGCTCCGGGACTAGCGGGGGATTTGGATACGCAGTATTTT. Translated: CASSQAPGLAGDLDTQYF.

The V and J genes are TRBV30 and TRBJ1-1, with 10 bases that match TRBD1. This CDR3 contains 15 residues. The V segment lost 3 bases and the J segment 3 bases; nucleotides outside the gene matches: 7. Germline V CDR1 and CDR2: GTSNPN, SVGIG (reference sequence). CDR3 DNA sequence: TGTGCCTGGAGCCGACAGGGGGCTTGGGACACTGAAGCTTTCTTT. This gives the protein CAWSRQGAWDTEAFF.

The CDR3 reads CASSHRDTRNGYTF. Here the CDR3 DNA reads TGTGCCAGTAGCCATCGGGACACCAGGAATGGCTACACCTTC. The rearrangement uses TRBV19 and TRBJ1-2; weak D call: TRBD1 (6 bases). The V and J ends lost 6 bases and 6 bases respectively, with 17 bases between them. Germline V gene data show CDR1 as LNHDA and CDR2 as SQIVND (reference sequence). The CDR3 spans 14 residues.

This clone was observed once. This sequence joins TRBV5-6 and TRBJ1-2, with a possible D match to TRBD1 (5 bases). The germline CDR1 and CDR2 sequences are SGHDT and YYEEEE. The CDR3 is made up of 15 amino acids. V lost 7 bases, J lost 0 bases, and 16 bases lay in between. CDR3 protein: CASGEQALPNYGYTF. CDR3 sequence (DNA): TGTGCCAGCGGGGAACAGGCCTTGCCTAACTATGGCTACACCTTC.

The chain combines TRBV5-1 with TRBJ1-5; D is uncertain. The CDR3 contains 15 residues. Trimming took off 1 base at V and 4 bases at J, with 12 bases between the two ends. Germline V CDR1 and CDR2: SGHRS, YFSETQ. This CDR3 reads CASSLMGLENQPQHF. CDR3 nucleotides: TGCGCCAGCAGCTTGATGGGTTTGGAGAATCAGCCCCAGCATTTT.

V gene TRBV3-1 (or the pseudogene TRBV3-2) combines with J gene TRBJ2-1, with 7 positions matching TRBD1. The germline CDR1 and CDR2 sequences are LGHDT and YNNKEL (reference sequence). V was pared by 5 bases and J by 5 bases, with 6 bases of the junction left unmatched. The CDR3 consists of 14 residues. DNA of the CDR3: TGTGCCAGCAGCGCTAGGACAGGAGACAATGAGCAGTTCTTC. It encodes CASSARTGDNEQFF.

The CDR3 here is CAWSVFGGGYTEAFF. CDR3 bases: TGTGCCTGGAGTGTATTCGGGGGTGGGTACACTGAAGCTTTCTTT. V and J are TRBV30 and TRBJ1-1, with TRBD1 as a possible D gene (5 bases). Germline loops: CDR1 GTSNPN, CDR2 SVGIG (reference sequence). Trimming removed 0 bases from V and 3 bases from J, with 14 bases in between. The CDR3 sequence is 15 residues long.

The chain carries TRBV29-1 and TRBJ1-2, with 9 bases identical to TRBD1. The CDR3 has 13 residues. The germline V gene has CDR1 SQVTM and CDR2 ANQGSEA. V lost 7 bases and J lost 2; bases outside the gene matches: 5. The CDR3 region has the DNA TGCAGCGCTGGGACAGGGTTCAACTATGGCTACACCTTC. Translating it yields CSAGTGFNYGYTF. Full variable domain (outside the CDR3, taken from reference TRBV29-1 and TRBJ1-2): SAVISQKPSRDICQRGTSLTIQCQVDSQVTMMFWYRQQPGQSLTLIATANQGSEATYESGFVIDKFPISRPNLTFSTLTVSNMSPEDSSIYLCSAGTGFNYGYTFGSGTRLTVV.

This chain links TRBV19 with TRBJ1-4; D may be TRBD1 (5 bases). Trimming stripped 3 bases from V and 6 bases from J, with 11 bases between. CDR1 LNHDA and CDR2 SQIVND come from the germline V gene (reference sequence). The CDR3 loop spans 14 amino acids. This CDR3 reads CASSIAGSDEKLFF. CDR3 DNA: TGTGCCAGTAGTATCGCAGGGTCTGATGAAAAACTGTTTTTT.

The gene calls are TRBV7-2 and TRBJ2-7, with D hard to call. Germline V gives CDR1 SGHTA, CDR2 FQGNSA. V dropped 4 bases and J dropped 4 bases, with 8 bases sitting between them. The CDR3 runs to 12 residues. The CDR3 spells CASSSRLYEQYF. Here the CDR3 DNA reads TGTGCCAGCAGCTCGAGACTGTACGAGCAGTACTTC.